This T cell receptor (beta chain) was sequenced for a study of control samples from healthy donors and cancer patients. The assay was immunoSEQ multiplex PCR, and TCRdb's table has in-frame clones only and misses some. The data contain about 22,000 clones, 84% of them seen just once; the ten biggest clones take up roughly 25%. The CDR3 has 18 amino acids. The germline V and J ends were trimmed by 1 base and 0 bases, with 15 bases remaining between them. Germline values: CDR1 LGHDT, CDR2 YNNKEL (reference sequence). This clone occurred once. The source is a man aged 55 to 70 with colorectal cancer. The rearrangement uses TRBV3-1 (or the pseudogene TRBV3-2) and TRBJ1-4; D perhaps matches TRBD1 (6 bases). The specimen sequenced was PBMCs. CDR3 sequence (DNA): TGTGCCAGCAGCCAAGGGGGTAGGGGGAGTGCAACTAATGAAAAACTGTTTTTT. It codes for CASSQGGRGSATNEKLFF.